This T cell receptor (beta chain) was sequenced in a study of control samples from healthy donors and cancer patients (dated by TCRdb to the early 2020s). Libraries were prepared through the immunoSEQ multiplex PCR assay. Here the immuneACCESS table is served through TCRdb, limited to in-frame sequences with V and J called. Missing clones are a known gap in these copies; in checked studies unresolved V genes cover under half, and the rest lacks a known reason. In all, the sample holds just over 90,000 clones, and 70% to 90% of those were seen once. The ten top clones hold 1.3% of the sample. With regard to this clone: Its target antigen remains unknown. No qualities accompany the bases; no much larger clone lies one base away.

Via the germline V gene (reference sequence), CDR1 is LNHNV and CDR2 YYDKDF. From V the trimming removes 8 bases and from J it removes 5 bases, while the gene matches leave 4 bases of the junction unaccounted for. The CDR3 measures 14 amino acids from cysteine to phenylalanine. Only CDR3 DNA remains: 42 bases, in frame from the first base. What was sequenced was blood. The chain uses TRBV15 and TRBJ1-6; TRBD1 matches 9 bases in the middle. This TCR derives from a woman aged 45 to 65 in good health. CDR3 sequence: CATSRDRDNSPLHF. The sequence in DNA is TGTGCCACCTCCCGGGACAGGGATAATTCACCCCTCCACTTT.